The 17 T cell receptor beta chains given below trace back to one sample, sequenced in a study of PD-L1 blockade in urothelial cancer. Time point noted: peripheral blood 6 weeks after treatment start. Using immunoSEQ multiplex PCR, the repertoire was profiled, and TCRdb retains in-frame clones only, with some absent. The sample yields 100,000 to 150,000 clones, roughly 83% seen once. The sequencing here drew on PBMCs, taken around atezolizumab (anti-PD-L1) treatment. The receptors were sampled from a man aged 45-60 years with urothelial cancer.

The chain links TRBV7-8 to TRBJ2-3; TRBD1 agrees at 7 bases. CDR3 length equals 15 residues. Germline V gene lookup returns CDR1 SGHVS and CDR2 FQNEAQ. J gave up 0 bases and V 3 bases, and 3 bases lay outside the gene matches. As DNA, the CDR3 is TGTGCCAGCAGCTTCCGGACAGGCAGCACAGATACGCAGTATTTT. Its translation: CASSFRTGSTDTQYF.

V gene TRBV27 combines with J gene TRBJ1-1, with 9 bases lining up with TRBD1. This CDR3 has 15 amino acids. Trimming took 5 bases from V and 1 from J; bases not matched to a gene: 5. Per germline, CDR1 MNHEY and CDR2 SMNVEV (reference sequence). The CDR3 spells CASSNPGQGNTEAFF. The CDR3 bases are TGTGCCAGCAGTAACCCGGGACAGGGGAACACTGAAGCTTTCTTT.

This chain joins TRBV30 and TRBJ2-5; D is perhaps TRBD1 (6 bases). Between the trimmed V and J ends, which lost 1 base and 2 bases, there was a span of 14 bases. CDR3 length: 15 residues. Germline V gene lookup returns CDR1 GTSNPN and CDR2 SVGIG (reference sequence). CDR3 in amino acids: CAWSERWGLQETQYF. CDR3 bases: TGTGCCTGGAGTGAACGTTGGGGGCTACAAGAGACCCAGTACTTC.

This chain links TRBV5-1 with TRBJ2-7; D might be TRBD1 (5 bases). The CDR3 sequence is 15 residues long. The ends were cut back, 0 bases at V and 4 bases at J, with 14 bases in the middle. Germline V lookup: CDR1 SGHRS, CDR2 YFSETQ. The chain's CDR3 is CASSLGGHAKYEQYF. In DNA form, the CDR3 reads TGCGCCAGCAGCTTGGGAGGACATGCGAAATACGAGCAGTACTTC.

The chain recombines TRBV15 with TRBJ1-5; D is uncertain. CDR1 and CDR2 from the germline V gene are LNHNV and YYDKDF (reference sequence). V dropped 0 bases and J dropped 7 bases, with 13 bases sitting between them. The CDR3 contains 15 residues. CDR3 in DNA: TGTGCCACCAGCAGAGATCCGGGCGGAGGACAGCCCCAGCATTTT. As protein: CATSRDPGGGQPQHF.

The chain recombines TRBV14 with TRBJ1-1; weak D call: TRBD1 (5 bases). Deletions cut 3 bases from V and 4 bases from J, with 12 bases between. The CDR3 length is 14 residues. The germline V gene encodes CDR1 SGHDN and CDR2 FVKESK. CDR3 protein: CASSQQQGGTEAFF. CDR3 in DNA: TGTGCCAGCAGCCAGCAGCAGGGTGGCACTGAAGCTTTCTTT.

Only one count was recorded for this clone. The rearrangement uses TRBV19 and TRBJ1-5; maybe TRBD1 (6 bases). Germline V gene sequence: CDR1 LNHDA, CDR2 SQIVND (reference sequence). Trimming stripped 10 bases from V and 1 base from J, with 14 bases between. The CDR3 runs 14 residues. Here the CDR3 DNA reads TGTGCCACTTCGACAGGTACCAGCAATCAGCCCCAGCATTTT. Protein: CATSTGTSNQPQHF.

This clone was counted once. V and J are TRBV19 and TRBJ2-2, with D perhaps TRBD1 (5 bases). V was cut by 9 bases and J by 2 bases, with 19 bases left in between. Germline loops: CDR1 LNHDA, CDR2 SQIVND (reference sequence). CDR3 length: 16 residues. This CDR3 reads CASQPFRGVNTGELFF. As DNA, the CDR3 is TGTGCCAGCCAACCTTTTAGGGGTGTAAACACCGGGGAGCTGTTTTTT.

This chain links TRBV9 with TRBJ2-3; 8 nucleotides align to TRBD2. Trimming took 2 bases from V and 2 from J; bases not matched to a gene: 7. The germline V gene encodes CDR1 SGDLS and CDR2 YYNGEE. The CDR3 runs 16 residues. CDR3 in amino acids: CASSVGVAGFTDTQYF. CDR3 nucleotides: TGTGCCAGCAGCGTTGGGGTAGCGGGATTCACAGATACGCAGTATTTT.

The V gene is TRBV7-3, the J gene TRBJ2-7; 9 nucleotides line up with TRBD1. Losses at the gene ends were 4 bases for V and 2 bases for J; bases not matched to a gene: 3. The germline CDR1 and CDR2 sequences are SGHTA and FQGTGA. This CDR3 is built from 14 residues. Here the CDR3 reads CASSSGTGPYEQYF. The CDR3 DNA reads as TGTGCCAGCAGCTCAGGGACAGGGCCCTACGAGCAGTACTTC.

This chain connects TRBV7-2 to TRBJ1-1; D is uncertain. CDR3 length: 14 amino acids. Germline CDR1 is SGHTA and CDR2 is FQGNSA. Trimming left V 3 bases short and J 2 bases short, with 10 bases between. The CDR3 sequence is CASSFYGLNTEAFF. Written as DNA, the CDR3 is TGTGCCAGCAGCTTCTATGGGCTAAACACTGAAGCTTTCTTT.

V and J are TRBV7-9 and TRBJ1-1; D ambiguous. V was cut by 0 bases and J by 2 bases, with 4 bases left in between. Germline V gene data show CDR1 as SEHNR and CDR2 as FQNEAQ (reference sequence). The CDR3 runs 13 residues. The CDR3 DNA reads as TGTGCCAGCAGCTTAGCCCATAACACTGAAGCTTTCTTT. Amino acid sequence: CASSLAHNTEAFF.

The chain uses TRBV28 and TRBJ2-7; weak D call: TRBD2 (5 bases). The V gene lost 8 bases and the J gene lost 2 bases, with 16 bases spanning the gap. The germline CDR1 and CDR2 sequences are MDHEN and SYDVKM. The CDR3 loop spans 14 amino acids. CDR3 bases: TGTGCCAGCGCTACCCCCGGGATGACCTACGAGCAGTACTTC. The encoded protein is CASATPGMTYEQYF.

The chain links TRBV19 to TRBJ1-4; 9 bases are a match to TRBD1. V shed 6 bases and J 5 bases; nucleotides not matched to a gene: 4. This CDR3 is 14 amino acids long. CDR1 and CDR2 from the germline V gene are LNHDA and SQIVND (reference sequence). The CDR3 sequence is CASRGTGSNEKLFF. CDR3 nucleotides: TGTGCCAGTAGAGGGACAGGGTCGAATGAAAAACTGTTTTTT.

J is TRBJ1-5 and V is TRBV2, with D maybe TRBD1 (5 bases). V was shortened by 8 bases and J by 7 bases, with 15 bases between the two germline ends. From germline, CDR1 is SNHLY and CDR2 FYNNEI. The CDR3 extends over 13 amino acids. DNA for the CDR3: TGTGCCAGCGCACTCGGAGGGGAACAGCCCCAGCATTTT. Amino acids: CASALGGEQPQHF.

The chain has TRBV5-8 and TRBJ2-7; D is uncertain. This CDR3 region has 14 residues. V shed 1 base and J shed 3 bases, with 11 bases lying between them. Germline assignment: CDR1 SGHTS and CDR2 YDEGEE. The CDR3 DNA sequence: TGTGCCAGCAGCTTGCTATACCCATACTACGAGCAGTACTTC. It codes for CASSLLYPYYEQYF.

This clone was seen more than once but under ten times. V gene TRBV5-1 combines with J gene TRBJ2-2; 8 bases map to TRBD2. The CDR3 has 16 residues. Germline V gives CDR1 SGHRS, CDR2 YFSETQ. Unmatched junction bases numbered 7, after V lost 0 bases and J lost 6 bases. CDR3 DNA sequence: TGCGCCAGCAGCTTGGATCGACTAGCGAGGGCCGGGGAGCTGTTTTTT. It is translated as CASSLDRLARAGELFF. The whole variable domain, filled in from reference TRBV5-1 and TRBJ2-2, reads KAGVTQTPRYLIKTRGQQVTLSCSPISGHRSVSWYQQTPGQGLQFLFEYFSETQRNKGNFPGRFSGRQFSNSRSEMNVSTLELGDSALYLCASSLDRLARAGELFFGEGSRLTVL.